This TCR beta chain stems from a study of shared clonotypes between healthy human individuals. This clone came up a few times. TCRdb's table, derived via immunoSEQ multiplex PCR, lists solely in-frame clones and lacks some. The sample contains about 2 million clones, 85% to 95% of which appear only once. Germline loops: CDR1 GTSNPN, CDR2 SVGIG (reference sequence). Trimming pared 2 bases from V and 1 base from J, leaving 8 bases between. CDR3 length equals 13 residues. As defined, naive CD8 cells were CD45RO-negative and positively selected for CCR7, with terminally differentiated effector memory CD45RA+ cells excluded.

This receptor was identified in a man aged 18 to 29 in good health. The sample consisted of naive CD8+ T cells sorted from blood. V gene TRBV30 combines with J gene TRBJ1-1; D is unresolved. CDR3 nucleotides: TGTGCCTGGAGTTTCGATGGGAACACTGAAGCTTTCTTT. This codes for CAWSFDGNTEAFF.